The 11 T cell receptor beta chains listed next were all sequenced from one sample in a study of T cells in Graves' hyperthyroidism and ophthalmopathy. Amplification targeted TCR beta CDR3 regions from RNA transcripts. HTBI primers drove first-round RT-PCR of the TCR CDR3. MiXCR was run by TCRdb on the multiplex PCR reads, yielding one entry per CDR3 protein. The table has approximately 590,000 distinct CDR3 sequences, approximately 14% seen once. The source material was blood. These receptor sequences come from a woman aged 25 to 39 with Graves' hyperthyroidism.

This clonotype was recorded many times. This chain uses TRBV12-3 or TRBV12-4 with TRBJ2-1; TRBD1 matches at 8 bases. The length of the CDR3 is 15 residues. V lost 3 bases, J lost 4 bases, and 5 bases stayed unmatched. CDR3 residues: CASSLARGLYNEQFF. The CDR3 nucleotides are TGTGCCAGCAGTTTGGCCAGGGGGCTTTACAATGAGCAGTTCTTC.

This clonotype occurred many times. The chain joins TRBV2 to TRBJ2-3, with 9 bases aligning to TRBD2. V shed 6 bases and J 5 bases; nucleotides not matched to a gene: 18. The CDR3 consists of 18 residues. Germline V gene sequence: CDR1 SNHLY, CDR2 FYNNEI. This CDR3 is CASRGSMIAGAGGDTQYF. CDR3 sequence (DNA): TGTGCCAGCAGGGGATCGATGATAGCGGGAGCCGGTGGAGATACGCAGTATTTT.

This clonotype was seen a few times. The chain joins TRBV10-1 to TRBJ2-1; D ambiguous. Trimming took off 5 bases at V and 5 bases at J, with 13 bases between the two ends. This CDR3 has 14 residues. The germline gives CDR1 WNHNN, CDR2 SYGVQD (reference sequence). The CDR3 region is CASSKGSGNNEQFF. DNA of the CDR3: TGCGCCAGCAGTAAGGGATCTGGGAACAATGAGCAGTTCTTC.

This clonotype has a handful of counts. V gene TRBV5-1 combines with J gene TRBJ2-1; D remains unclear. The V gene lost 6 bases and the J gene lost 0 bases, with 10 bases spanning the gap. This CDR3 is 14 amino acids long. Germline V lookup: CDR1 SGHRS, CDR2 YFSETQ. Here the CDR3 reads CASMAPASYNEQFF. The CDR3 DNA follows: TGCGCCAGCATGGCACCCGCCTCCTACAATGAGCAGTTCTTC. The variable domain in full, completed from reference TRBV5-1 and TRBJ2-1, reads KAGVTQTPRYLIKTRGQQVTLSCSPISGHRSVSWYQQTPGQGLQFLFEYFSETQRNKGNFPGRFSGRQFSNSRSEMNVSTLELGDSALYLCASMAPASYNEQFFGPGTRLTVL.

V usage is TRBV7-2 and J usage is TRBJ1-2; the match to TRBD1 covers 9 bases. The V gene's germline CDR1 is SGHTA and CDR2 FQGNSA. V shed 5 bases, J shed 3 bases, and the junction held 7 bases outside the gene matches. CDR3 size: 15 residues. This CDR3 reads CASSQPQGAHYGYTF. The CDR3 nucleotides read TGTGCCAGCAGCCAACCACAGGGGGCTCACTATGGCTACACCTTC. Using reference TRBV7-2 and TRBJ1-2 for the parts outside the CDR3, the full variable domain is GAGVSQSPSNKVTEKGKDVELRCDPISGHTALYWYRQSLGQGLEFLIYFQGNSAPDKSGLPSDRFSAERTGGSVSTLTIQRTQQEDSAVYLCASSQPQGAHYGYTFGSGTRLTVV.

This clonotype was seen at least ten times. The CDR3 region has the DNA TGTGCCAGCAGTTACGGAGCGGGAGAGGGATCTAGCACAGATACGCAGTATTTT. Translated: CASSYGAGEGSSTDTQYF. The rearrangement joins TRBV6-5 to TRBJ2-3; 8 bases line up with TRBD2. Germline CDR1 is MNHEY and CDR2 is SVGAGI. The CDR3 consists of 18 residues. V lost 2 bases and J lost 0; bases outside the gene matches: 10.

The CDR3 region is CASSLASVNYGYTF. CDR3 bases: TGCGCCAGCAGCTTGGCATCCGTAAACTATGGCTACACCTTC. The V and J genes are TRBV5-1 and TRBJ1-2; D ambiguous. Germline CDR1 reads SGHRS; CDR2 reads YFSETQ. The CDR3 length is 14 residues. V lost 0 bases and J lost 2, with 8 bases in between.

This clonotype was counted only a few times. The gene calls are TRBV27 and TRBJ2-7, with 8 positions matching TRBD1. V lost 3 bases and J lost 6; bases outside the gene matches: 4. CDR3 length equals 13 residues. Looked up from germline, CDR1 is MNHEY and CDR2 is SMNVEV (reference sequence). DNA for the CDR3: TGTGCCAGCAGTTTCGGACAGGGCGCCGAGCAGTACTTC. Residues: CASSFGQGAEQYF.

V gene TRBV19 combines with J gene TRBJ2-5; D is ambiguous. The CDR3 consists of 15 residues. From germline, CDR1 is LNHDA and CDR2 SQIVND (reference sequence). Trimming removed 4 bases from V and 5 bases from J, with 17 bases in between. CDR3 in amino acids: CASSTRRLMGETQYF. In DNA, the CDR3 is TGTGCCAGTAGTACCCGCCGTCTGATGGGGGAGACCCAGTACTTC.

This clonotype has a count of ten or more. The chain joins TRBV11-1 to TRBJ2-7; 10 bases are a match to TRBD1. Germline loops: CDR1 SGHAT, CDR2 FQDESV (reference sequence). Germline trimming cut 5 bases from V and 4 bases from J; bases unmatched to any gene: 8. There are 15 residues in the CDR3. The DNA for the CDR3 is TGTGCCAGCAGCCCGACCGGGACAGGGGTATACGAGCAGTACTTC. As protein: CASSPTGTGVYEQYF. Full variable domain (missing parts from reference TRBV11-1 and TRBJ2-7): EAEVAQSPRYKITEKSQAVAFWCDPISGHATLYWYRQILGQGPELLVQFQDESVVDDSQLPKDRFSAERLKGVDSTLKIQPAELGDSAMYLCASSPTGTGVYEQYFGPGTRLTVT.

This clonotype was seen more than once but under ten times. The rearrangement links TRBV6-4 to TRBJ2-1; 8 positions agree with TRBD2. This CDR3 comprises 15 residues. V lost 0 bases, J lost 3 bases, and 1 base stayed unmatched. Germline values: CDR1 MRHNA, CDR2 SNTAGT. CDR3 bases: TGTGCCAGCAGTGACTCAGCGGGAGTCTACAATGAGCAGTTCTTC. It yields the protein CASSDSAGVYNEQFF.